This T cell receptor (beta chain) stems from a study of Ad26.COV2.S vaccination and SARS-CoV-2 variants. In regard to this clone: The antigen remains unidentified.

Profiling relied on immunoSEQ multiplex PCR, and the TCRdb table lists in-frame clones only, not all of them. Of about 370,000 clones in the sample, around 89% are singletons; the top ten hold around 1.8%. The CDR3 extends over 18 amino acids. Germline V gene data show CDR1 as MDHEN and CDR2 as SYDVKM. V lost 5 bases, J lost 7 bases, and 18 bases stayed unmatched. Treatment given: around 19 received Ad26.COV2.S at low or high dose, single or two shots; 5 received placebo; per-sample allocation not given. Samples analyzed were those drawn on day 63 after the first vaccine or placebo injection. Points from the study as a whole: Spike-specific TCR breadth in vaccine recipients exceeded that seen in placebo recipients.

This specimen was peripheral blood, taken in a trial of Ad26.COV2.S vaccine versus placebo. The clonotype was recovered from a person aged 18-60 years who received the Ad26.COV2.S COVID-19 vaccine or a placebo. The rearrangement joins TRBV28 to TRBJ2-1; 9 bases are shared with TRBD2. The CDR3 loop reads CASSLRASRAGGYNEQFF. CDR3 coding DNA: TGTGCCAGCAGTCTTAGGGCCTCCCGGGCGGGAGGGTATAATGAGCAGTTCTTC.